These T cell receptor beta chains were read from a single sample in a study of early T cells in non-severe SARS-CoV-2 infection. TCRdb ran MiXCR on the 5' RACE reads and lists one entry per CDR3 protein. The table shows about 80,000 distinct CDR3 sequences, with about 12% occurring only once. Material: whole blood, obtained at baseline. The receptors stem from an adult who was a healthcare worker with PCR-confirmed SARS-CoV-2 infection or an uninfected control (not recorded which). The donor label of this sample is uncertain. Both conserved end residues are trimmed from each CDR3.

V gene: TRBV25-1
CDR3 protein: ASSEEGYGYT

V gene: TRBV5-5
CDR3 protein: ASSLYDGELF

V gene: TRBV12-3/TRBV12-4
CDR3 protein: ASRPTAYNSPLH

V gene: TRBV24-1
CDR3 protein: ATSVLTEDKTNTEAF

V gene: TRBV5-6
CDR3 protein: ASSSGSRPD

V gene: TRBV24-1
CDR3 protein: ATSDPGLAGGDTQY

V gene: TRBV14
CDR3 protein: ASSQDRAGGKTQY

V gene: TRBV18
CDR3 protein: ASSPEVHSYLYGYT

V gene: TRBV19
CDR3 protein: ASSIVDTGELF

V gene: TRBV11-2
CDR3 protein: ASSLVLGERTEAF

V gene: TRBV4-1
CDR3 protein: ASSQGAMYSDTQY

V gene: TRBV29-1
CDR3 protein: SVVVAPSSYEQY

V gene: TRBV12-3/TRBV12-4
CDR3 protein: ASSFFLKQF

V gene: TRBV6-2/TRBV6-3
CDR3 protein: ASSYSPRDYEQY

V gene: TRBV9
CDR3 protein: ASSSGDFDYEQY

V gene: TRBV19
CDR3 protein: ASIPTTDNYGYT

V gene: TRBV7-2
CDR3 protein: ASSIRGRDEKLF

V gene: TRBV6-5
CDR3 protein: ASSYSIPGQGYAYNEQF

V gene: TRBV11-3
CDR3 protein: ASSFNEKLF

V gene: TRBV29-1
CDR3 protein: SVEPQDTDTQY

V gene: TRBV5-1
CDR3 protein: ASSLTPSPEQY

V gene: TRBV18
CDR3 protein: ASSPAGTPGNTIY

V gene: TRBV5-1
CDR3 protein: ASSIGGGSADTQY

V gene: TRBV27
CDR3 protein: ASRGTSGSSDEQY

V gene: TRBV29-1
CDR3 protein: SVVDHSTIY

V gene: TRBV7-2
CDR3 protein: ASSLKPGTSGHNEQF

V gene: TRBV12-3/TRBV12-4
CDR3 protein: ASSLAGPDEQF

V gene: TRBV4-3
CDR3 protein: ASSQDPGLAGTDTQY

V gene: TRBV6-6
CDR3 protein: ASTQTDRGLSNQPQH

V gene: TRBV5-6
CDR3 protein: ASSWTGEGEQY

V gene: TRBV28
CDR3 protein: ASSPRLWRENWEQF

V gene: TRBV25-1
CDR3 protein: ASRLAIYNEQF

V gene: TRBV15
CDR3 protein: ATSIRETQY

V gene: TRBV20-1
CDR3 protein: SARRRLAGVETQY

V gene: TRBV27
CDR3 protein: ASSLMAFSSTDTQY

V gene: TRBV4-3
CDR3 protein: ASSHETLDTQY

V gene: TRBV5-1
CDR3 protein: ASSRGQQETQY

V gene: TRBV7-9
CDR3 protein: ASSIPLTIPGQDTQY

V gene: TRBV20-1
CDR3 protein: SARDFRGRVNEQF

V gene: TRBV6-5
CDR3 protein: ASSDRQSSYNSPLH

V gene: TRBV2
CDR3 protein: ASSEGTGGYEQF

V gene: TRBV7-2
CDR3 protein: ASSLLPGQNTGELF

V gene: TRBV2
CDR3 protein: ASSQPDWAVNEQY

V gene: TRBV6-2/TRBV6-3
CDR3 protein: ASSNRQGAYEQY

V gene: TRBV20-1
CDR3 protein: SARGGVTEAF

V gene: TRBV12-3/TRBV12-4
CDR3 protein: ASSSGTGGETQY